The 10 T cell receptor beta chains given below trace back to one sample, sequenced in a study of early T cells in non-severe SARS-CoV-2 infection. TCRdb processed the 5' RACE reads anew with MiXCR; each CDR3 protein has one entry. The sample holds around 77,000 distinct CDR3 sequences, 10% seen once. The sample consisted of whole blood, taken at baseline. Every receptor here comes from an adult who was a healthcare worker with PCR-confirmed SARS-CoV-2 infection or an uninfected control (not recorded which).

The genes are TRBV11-2 and TRBJ1-2; weak D call: TRBD1 (6 bases). The V gene's germline CDR1 is SGHAT and CDR2 FQNNGV. This CDR3 is 16 amino acids long. V was pared by 1 base and J by 6 bases, with 18 bases between. CDR3 nucleotides: TGTGCCAGCAGCTTAGTGGGGGGCGCTTTTGTCAATGGCTACACCTTC. Residues: CASSLVGGAFVNGYTF.

This clonotype appeared a few times. The chain has TRBV11-2 and TRBJ2-5; D gene ambiguous. The V gene lost 4 bases and the J gene lost 2 bases, with 8 bases spanning the gap. The CDR3 is made up of 13 amino acids. Germline loops: CDR1 SGHAT, CDR2 FQNNGV. The CDR3 here is CASSSLEQETQYF. DNA of the CDR3: TGTGCCAGCAGCTCTCTTGAGCAAGAGACCCAGTACTTC.

The rearrangement uses TRBV7-3 and TRBJ2-7; D could derive from TRBD1 or TRBD2 (6 bases each). Germline V gene lookup returns CDR1 SGHTA and CDR2 FQGTGA. Trimming left V 4 bases short and J 4 bases short, with 17 bases between. The CDR3 spans 15 residues. The CDR3 DNA follows: TGTGCCAGCAGCTCCGAATCGGGGGCGGGGTACGAGCAGTACTTC. This encodes CASSSESGAGYEQYF.

This clonotype came up many times. The chain recombines TRBV6-2 or TRBV6-3 with TRBJ2-7; D is undetermined. The CDR3 is made up of 13 amino acids. CDR1 MNHEY and CDR2 SVGEGT come from the germline V gene. Trimming removed 6 bases at V and 2 bases at J, with 11 bases between. The CDR3 reads CASSLHGAYEQYF. The CDR3 DNA sequence: TGTGCCAGCAGCCTTCACGGCGCCTACGAGCAGTACTTC.

In the case of this clonotype: This may stem from a read error, because a much larger clone lies one nucleotide away. This sequence joins TRBV6-5 and TRBJ1-1; weak D call: TRBD1 (5 bases). CDR1 and CDR2 from the germline V gene are MNHEY and SVGAGI. The CDR3 loop spans 11 amino acids. V gave up 8 bases and J gave up 6 bases, with 10 bases separating them. The CDR3 nucleotides are TGTGCCAGCGGTACGGGGCCTGAAGCTTTCTTT. Encoded protein: CASGTGPEAFF.

This chain joins TRBV7-2 and TRBJ2-7, with D hard to call. Trimming pared 1 base from V and 2 bases from J, leaving 9 bases between. The CDR3 has 14 amino acids. CDR1 and CDR2 (germline): SGHTA, FQGNSA. CDR3 coding DNA: TGTGCCAGCAGCTTAGTCGGCCCTGCCTACGAGCAGTACTTC. Translated: CASSLVGPAYEQYF.

The V gene is TRBV15, the J gene TRBJ1-6; possibly TRBD1 for D (5 bases). Deletions cut 5 bases from V and 10 bases from J, with 21 bases between. The germline V gene has CDR1 LNHNV and CDR2 YYDKDF (reference sequence). This CDR3 comprises 16 residues. The CDR3 loop reads CATSGHRAKRGSPLHF. In nucleotides, the CDR3 is TGTGCCACCAGCGGACACCGGGCCAAGCGTGGATCACCCCTCCACTTT.

This clonotype was counted at least ten times. The rearrangement joins TRBV7-9 to TRBJ2-5, with D tentatively TRBD1 (6 bases). This CDR3 region has 14 residues. Trimming took 5 bases from V and 3 from J, leaving 13 bases between them. Looked up from germline, CDR1 is SEHNR and CDR2 is FQNEAQ (reference sequence). For the CDR3, the DNA is TGTGCCAGCAGCCGGGACATTCGGAAAGAGACCCAGTACTTC. Amino acid sequence: CASSRDIRKETQYF.

J is TRBJ2-7 and V is TRBV20-1, with TRBD1 as a possible D gene (6 bases). The CDR3 loop spans 17 amino acids. V was pared by 1 base and J by 1 base, with 20 bases between. Germline V gene sequence: CDR1 DFQATT, CDR2 SNEGSKA (reference sequence). In DNA, the CDR3 is TGCAGTGCTAGAGGCTGGGGTGCACAGCAGGGGTCCTACGAGCAGTACTTC. As protein: CSARGWGAQQGSYEQYF.

This clonotype was counted only a few times. The V call is TRBV28, the J call TRBJ2-3, with D perhaps TRBD2 (5 bases). V dropped 5 bases and J dropped 4 bases, with 13 bases sitting between them. Germline V gene data show CDR1 as MDHEN and CDR2 as SYDVKM. The CDR3 loop spans 14 amino acids. The CDR3, as DNA: TGTGCCAGCAGTCGCCAGCGGATGTCAGATACGCAGTATTTT. This encodes CASSRQRMSDTQYF. Together with reference TRBV28 and TRBJ2-3, the CDR3 gives the full variable domain: DVKVTQSSRYLVKRTGEKVFLECVQDMDHENMFWYRQDPGLGLRLIYFSYDVKMKEKGDIPEGYSVSREKKERFSLILESASTNQTSMYLCASSRQRMSDTQYFGPGTRLTVL.